Included here is one T cell receptor (beta chain) sequence, with context. Other DNA sequences within the sample encode an identical CDR3. V was shortened by 2 bases and J by 5 bases, with 12 bases between the two germline ends. CDR1 and CDR2 from the germline V gene are SQVTM and ANQGSEA. The CDR3 is 13 residues long. This sample was included in a study of blood T cell repertoires in COVID-19. Study at large: T cells, B-cell-depleted T cells, or PBMCs supplied cDNA or gDNA.

Authors' methods: Estimation of nucleated cell counts relied on the amplification of reference gene primers. TCRdb keeps only in-frame clones here, not all; method: immunoSEQ multiplex PCR. That table furnishes V, J and clone size, whereas the DNA furnished D and trimming. The data hold roughly 72,000 clones, with over 75% observed a single time. This TCR came from a human donor in a cohort sampled during active COVID-19. Sample: peripheral blood. The genes are TRBV29-1 and TRBJ2-5, with TRBD1 as a possible D gene (7 bases). DNA of the CDR3: TGCAGCGTTGAACAGGGGGGTTCGGAGACCCAGTACTTC. It encodes CSVEQGGSETQYF.